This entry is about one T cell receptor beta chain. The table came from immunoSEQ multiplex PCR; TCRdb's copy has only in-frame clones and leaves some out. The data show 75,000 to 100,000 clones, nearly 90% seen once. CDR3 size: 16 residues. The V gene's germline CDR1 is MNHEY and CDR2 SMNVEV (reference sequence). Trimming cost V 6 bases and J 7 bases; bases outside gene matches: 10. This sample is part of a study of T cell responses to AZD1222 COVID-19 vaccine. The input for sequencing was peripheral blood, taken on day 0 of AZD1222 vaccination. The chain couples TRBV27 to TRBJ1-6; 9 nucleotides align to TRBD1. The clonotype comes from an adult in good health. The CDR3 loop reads CASSSTSGTGNSPLHF. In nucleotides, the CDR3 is TGTGCCAGCAGCTCAACCTCCGGGACAGGGAATTCACCCCTCCACTTT.